The 32 T cell receptor beta chains below were found in one sample sequenced in a study of control samples from healthy donors and cancer patients. TCRdb's copy holds only in-frame clones and misses some; the assay was immunoSEQ multiplex PCR. Among over 50,000 clones listed, about 96% were seen once. Sequenced: blood. Receptors were obtained from a woman between 18 and 29 years old in good health.

This chain links TRBV3-1 (or the pseudogene TRBV3-2) with TRBJ2-1; 7 bases line up with TRBD2. The V segment lost 0 bases and the J segment 7 bases; nucleotides outside the gene matches: 9. Germline values: CDR1 LGHDT, CDR2 YNNKEL (reference sequence). This CDR3 contains 16 residues. CDR3 nucleotide sequence: TGTGCCAGCAGCCAAGAACCCAGCGGGGTGACTAATGAGCAGTTCTTC. Encoded protein: CASSQEPSGVTNEQFF.

The chain employs TRBV27 and TRBJ2-3, with D possibly being TRBD1 or TRBD2 (6 bases each). CDR1 is MNHEY and CDR2 is SMNVEV in the germline V gene (reference sequence). The V end lost 7 bases, the J end lost 2 bases, and 13 bases lay between the germline ends. The CDR3 is 14 residues long. The CDR3 nucleotides are TGTGCCAGCAAACGGGGGCCCCTCACAGATACGCAGTATTTT. Translated, it gives CASKRGPLTDTQYF.

This clone showed up just a few times. The genes are TRBV6-4 and TRBJ1-1; D not resolved. Trimming pared 0 bases from V and 1 base from J, leaving 6 bases between. CDR1 and CDR2 from the germline V gene are MRHNA and SNTAGT. The CDR3 is made up of 14 amino acids. CDR3 DNA: TGTGCCAGCAGTGACTCACCCGAGAACACTGAAGCTTTCTTT. This gives the protein CASSDSPENTEAFF.

V usage is TRBV7-8 and J usage is TRBJ1-1; D is undetermined. V lost 5 bases, J lost 2 bases, and 9 bases lay in between. Germline V gives CDR1 SGHVS, CDR2 FQNEAQ. The length of the CDR3 is 13 residues. The CDR3 nucleotides read TGTGCCAGCAGCCCGCGGGCCAACACTGAAGCTTTCTTT. It is translated as CASSPRANTEAFF.

The chain employs TRBV7-8 and TRBJ1-4; TRBD1 agrees at 9 bases. The germline gives CDR1 SGHVS, CDR2 FQNEAQ. This CDR3 has 15 amino acids. The ends lost 6 bases at V and 4 bases at J; junction bases unmatched: 6. In DNA, the CDR3 is TGTGCCAGCAGTGATTGGACAGGGGTTAATGAAAAACTGTTTTTT. This encodes CASSDWTGVNEKLFF.

The chain uses TRBV3-1 (or the pseudogene TRBV3-2) and TRBJ2-1; D is ambiguous. V gave up 0 bases and J gave up 11 bases, with 8 bases separating them. The CDR3 is made up of 12 amino acids. The germline V gene encodes CDR1 LGHDT and CDR2 YNNKEL (reference sequence). The CDR3: CASSQEGRKQFF. The CDR3 DNA reads TGTGCCAGCAGCCAAGAAGGGCGGAAGCAGTTCTTC.

The chain carries TRBV4-1 and TRBJ2-3, with unresolved D. Trimming removed 1 base from V and 3 bases from J, with 14 bases in between. Per the germline V gene, CDR1 is MGHRA and CDR2 is YSYEKL. The CDR3 runs to 16 residues. CDR3 nucleotides: TGCGCCAGCAGCCAAGTAACGTGGGCGCGGACAGATACGCAGTATTTT. Translating it yields CASSQVTWARTDTQYF.

V gene TRBV9 combines with J gene TRBJ2-1; D might be TRBD2 (6 bases). V was trimmed by 3 bases and J by 4 bases, leaving 17 bases between them. This CDR3 spans 16 amino acids. Germline loops: CDR1 SGDLS, CDR2 YYNGEE. As DNA, the CDR3 is TGTGCCAGCAGCGCGCGGGACGGTAACATTTACAATGAGCAGTTCTTC. Protein sequence: CASSARDGNIYNEQFF. Full variable domain (rest looked up from reference TRBV9 and TRBJ2-1): DSGVTQTPKHLITATGQRVTLRCSPRSGDLSVYWYQQSLDQGLQFLIQYYNGEERAKGNILERFSAQQFPDLHSELNLSSLELGDSALYFCASSARDGNIYNEQFFGPGTRLTVL.

CDR3 residues: CASSLRDRGSNQPQHF. The CDR3 nucleotides are TGTGCCAGCAGCTTAAGAGACAGGGGGAGCAATCAGCCCCAGCATTTT. This chain links TRBV7-9 with TRBJ1-5; 9 bases fit TRBD1. Germline CDR1 is SEHNR and CDR2 is FQNEAQ (reference sequence). The ends lost 2 bases at V and 1 base at J; junction bases unmatched: 3. CDR3 length equals 16 residues. The full variable domain, completed using reference TRBV7-9 and TRBJ1-5, is DTGVSQNPRHKITKRGQNVTFRCDPISEHNRLYWYRQTLGQGPEFLTYFQNEAQLEKSRLLSDRFSAERPKGSFSTLEIQRTEQGDSAMYLCASSLRDRGSNQPQHFGDGTRLSIL.

The genes are TRBV11-2 and TRBJ2-1; 8 bases are a match to TRBD1. The J segment lost 6 bases and the V segment lost 6 bases, leaving 4 bases of the junction unmatched. The V gene's germline CDR1 is SGHAT and CDR2 FQNNGV. The CDR3 is made up of 13 amino acids. CDR3 coding DNA: TGTGCCAGCAGACCGACAGGGGTCAATGAGCAGTTCTTC. Translation gives CASRPTGVNEQFF.

The CDR3 spells CASSFTPRQPQHF. As DNA, the CDR3 is TGTGCCAGCAGCTTTACCCCCCGTCAGCCCCAGCATTTT. V usage is TRBV5-6 and J usage is TRBJ1-5; D not certain. Germline CDR1 is SGHDT and CDR2 is YYEEEE. V was cut by 2 bases and J by 6 bases, with 9 bases left in between. This CDR3 is 13 amino acids long.

The chain links TRBV6-2 or TRBV6-3 to TRBJ1-2; D is perhaps TRBD1 (5 bases). CDR1 and CDR2 from the germline V gene are MNHEY and SVGEGT. V lost 2 bases and J 3 bases, leaving 13 bases between the germline ends. The CDR3 runs 15 residues. Here the CDR3 reads CASSYDRGLHYGYTF. For the CDR3, the DNA is TGTGCCAGCAGTTACGACCGGGGACTTCACTATGGCTACACCTTC.

The chain links TRBV6-4 to TRBJ1-2, with TRBD1 as a possible D gene (5 bases). CDR3 length: 18 amino acids. CDR1 is MRHNA, CDR2 SNTAGT, per germline. Trimming removed 3 bases from V and 4 bases from J, with 24 bases in between. The chain's CDR3 is CASSESPQGTAPGYGYTF. The DNA for the CDR3 is TGTGCCAGCAGTGAATCCCCCCAGGGAACAGCACCGGGCTATGGCTACACCTTC.

V is TRBV11-3 and J is TRBJ1-1, with 8 positions matching TRBD1. The V gene's germline CDR1 is SGHNT and CDR2 YENEEA. This CDR3 is built from 15 residues. J gave up 1 base and V 1 base, and 2 bases lay outside the gene matches. CDR3 DNA sequence: TGTGCCAGCAGCTTAGGGGACAGGAGGAACACTGAAGCTTTCTTT. Encoded protein: CASSLGDRRNTEAFF.

The chain combines TRBV6-5 with TRBJ1-6, with 9 bases aligning to TRBD1. In germline, CDR1 is MNHEY, CDR2 SVGAGI. This CDR3 has 13 residues. V dropped 7 bases and J dropped 10; count of bases not matched to a gene: 5. The DNA for the CDR3 is TGTGCCAGCACGCGGACAGGGGTATCACCCCTCCACTTT. This gives the protein CASTRTGVSPLHF.

Only one count was recorded for this clone. The chain links TRBV7-6 to TRBJ1-5; unclear D gene. This CDR3 has 14 amino acids. The germline gives CDR1 SGHVS, CDR2 FNYEAQ. V was pared by 0 bases and J by 2 bases, with 5 bases between. The CDR3 DNA follows: TGTGCCAGCAGCTTAGCGGGCGGCAATCAGCCCCAGCATTTT. This gives the protein CASSLAGGNQPQHF.

The chain uses TRBV4-1 and TRBJ1-2; D uncertain. This CDR3 spans 15 amino acids. Trimming pared 0 bases from V and 3 bases from J, leaving 11 bases between. Germline V gene sequence: CDR1 MGHRA, CDR2 YSYEKL. The CDR3 here is CASSQDPGSDYGYTF. CDR3 coding DNA: TGCGCCAGCAGCCAAGATCCGGGGAGTGACTATGGCTACACCTTC.

The chain couples TRBV2 to TRBJ1-4; 9 bases map to TRBD1. CDR3 length: 14 residues. Germline V gene lookup returns CDR1 SNHLY and CDR2 FYNNEI. V shed 7 bases, J shed 8 bases, and the junction held 8 bases outside the gene matches. The CDR3 nucleotides read TGTGCCAGCACCCCGGACAGGGGACTAGAAAAACTGTTTTTT. Its protein is CASTPDRGLEKLFF.

The V and J genes are TRBV29-1 and TRBJ1-1; 7 bases are a match to TRBD1. The CDR3 is 11 amino acids. CDR1 SQVTM and CDR2 ANQGSEA come from the germline V gene. After removal of 6 bases from V and 6 bases from J, the junction contained 4 bases not matched to a gene. The CDR3 region has the DNA TGCAGCGTCCACAGGGGTTCTGAAGCTTTCTTT. Translated: CSVHRGSEAFF.

This chain links TRBV4-3 with TRBJ1-5; tentatively, D is TRBD1 (6 bases). This CDR3 spans 17 amino acids. V lost 1 base, J lost 2 bases, and 15 bases lay in between. The germline gives CDR1 LGHNA, CDR2 YSLEER. The CDR3 DNA follows: TGCGCCAGCAGCCAAGTACCGCCTAGGGGGGGCAATCAGCCCCAGCATTTT. It encodes CASSQVPPRGGNQPQHF.

The chain employs TRBV28 and TRBJ1-2, with D unresolved. Germline-derived CDR1 and CDR2 are MDHEN and SYDVKM. Trimming took 6 bases from V and 5 from J, leaving 7 bases between them. The CDR3 runs to 11 residues. The CDR3 is CASSSQYGYTF. The CDR3 region has the DNA TGTGCCAGCAGCTCACAGTATGGCTACACCTTC.

On this clone: One end of the junction does not line up with germline, which may come from a read error. V usage is TRBV12-3 or TRBV12-4 and J usage is TRBJ1-2; the match to TRBD1 covers 8 bases. This CDR3 is 13 amino acids long. CDR3 sequence: CASSFQGAGGHTF. CDR3 nucleotide sequence: TGTGCCAGCAGTTTCCAGGGGGCGGGTGGCCACACCTTC.

V is TRBV27 and J is TRBJ1-5; D is unresolved. The CDR3 runs 14 residues. The ends were cut back, 5 bases at V and 2 bases at J, with 10 bases in the middle. Germline V lookup: CDR1 MNHEY, CDR2 SMNVEV (reference sequence). The CDR3: CASSRLDGNQPQHF. The CDR3 region has the DNA TGTGCCAGCAGTCGTCTCGACGGCAATCAGCCCCAGCATTTT.

This chain links TRBV11-2 with TRBJ2-5; TRBD1 matches at 10 bases. V dropped 6 bases and J dropped 3; count of bases not matched to a gene: 10. CDR1 is SGHAT, CDR2 FQNNGV, per germline. The CDR3 loop spans 16 amino acids. As DNA, the CDR3 is TGTGCCAGCAGTCTCCGGGACAGGGGCCCCAAAGAGACCCAGTACTTC. This gives the protein CASSLRDRGPKETQYF.

The rearrangement links TRBV7-9 to TRBJ1-2; D uncertain. V was trimmed by 1 base and J by 8 bases, leaving 14 bases between them. Germline CDR1 is SEHNR and CDR2 is FQNEAQ (reference sequence). The CDR3 has 14 amino acids. CDR3 nucleotide sequence: TGTGCCAGCAGCTTAGGGAGGGCGGTAGACGGCTACACCTTC. Amino acids: CASSLGRAVDGYTF.

This chain connects TRBV7-3 to TRBJ2-1; 8 positions match TRBD1. The V segment lost 2 bases and the J segment 9 bases; nucleotides outside the gene matches: 6. The germline V gene encodes CDR1 SGHTA and CDR2 FQGTGA. The CDR3 consists of 14 residues. CDR3 bases: TGTGCCAGCAGCTTAGGACAGGGAATGGGTGAGCAGTTCTTC. Its protein product is CASSLGQGMGEQFF. The entire variable domain, with the rest obtained from reference TRBV7-3 and TRBJ2-1, is as follows: GAGVSQTPSNKVTEKGKYVELRCDPISGHTALYWYRQSLGQGPEFLIYFQGTGAADDSGLPNDRFFAVRPEGSVSTLKIQRTERGDSAVYLCASSLGQGMGEQFFGPGTRLTVL.

This chain links TRBV11-3 with TRBJ2-1; D is perhaps TRBD1 (5 bases). CDR3 size: 16 residues. Trimming took 5 bases from V and 5 from J, leaving 19 bases between them. Germline CDR1 SGHNT, CDR2 YENEEA. Here the CDR3 reads CASSRNWGLLNNEQFF. In nucleotides, the CDR3 is TGTGCCAGCAGCCGTAACTGGGGCCTCCTCAACAATGAGCAGTTCTTC. The complete variable domain, with remaining parts taken from reference TRBV11-3 and TRBJ2-1, reads EAGVVQSPRYKIIEKKQPVAFWCNPISGHNTLYWYLQNLGQGPELLIRYENEEAVDDSQLPKDRFSAERLKGVDSTLKIQPAELGDSAVYLCASSRNWGLLNNEQFFGPGTRLTVL.

This clone appeared a single time. The chain employs TRBV6-1 and TRBJ1-1; D is undetermined. The V end lost 3 bases, the J end lost 1 base, and 6 bases lay between the germline ends. Germline V gives CDR1 MNHNS, CDR2 SASEGT. The CDR3 is 13 residues long. CDR3 loop: CASSDQPNTEAFF. The CDR3, as DNA: TGTGCCAGCAGTGATCAGCCGAACACTGAAGCTTTCTTT.

This rearrangement joins TRBV4-1 to TRBJ1-1; the D gene is possibly TRBD1 (6 bases). Deletions cut 2 bases from V and 6 bases from J, with 13 bases between. This CDR3 comprises 14 residues. In germline, CDR1 is MGHRA, CDR2 YSYEKL. CDR3 DNA sequence: TGCGCCAGCAGCCAATCCCAGGGGTGGGCTGAAGCTTTCTTT. It specifies CASSQSQGWAEAFF.

This chain connects TRBV27 to TRBJ1-5; the D is unclear. Trimming removed 4 bases from V and 7 bases from J, with 11 bases in between. CDR1 and CDR2 from the germline V gene are MNHEY and SMNVEV (reference sequence). The CDR3 spans 13 residues. This chain's CDR3 is CASSSDSNQPQHF. The CDR3 DNA reads TGTGCCAGCAGTTCGGACTCCAACCAGCCCCAGCATTTT.

The chain has TRBV11-2 and TRBJ1-2, with D perhaps matching TRBD1 (6 bases). The CDR3 is made up of 14 amino acids. Deletions cut 1 base from V and 4 bases from J, with 10 bases between. CDR1 and CDR2 (germline): SGHAT, FQNNGV. The CDR3 spells CASSLVDSIYGYTF. For the CDR3, the DNA is TGTGCCAGCAGCTTAGTGGACAGTATCTATGGCTACACCTTC.

This clone appeared a single time. The chain employs TRBV3-1 (or the pseudogene TRBV3-2) and TRBJ1-2, with D perhaps TRBD1 (5 bases). The germline gives CDR1 LGHDT, CDR2 YNNKEL (reference sequence). The CDR3 runs 16 residues. The V end was cut by 3 bases, the J end by 7 bases, with 21 bases between. DNA for the CDR3: TGTGCCAGCAGCCACCAGGGAATCGGGAGTAGTTCTGGCTACACCTTC. This sequence encodes CASSHQGIGSSSGYTF.